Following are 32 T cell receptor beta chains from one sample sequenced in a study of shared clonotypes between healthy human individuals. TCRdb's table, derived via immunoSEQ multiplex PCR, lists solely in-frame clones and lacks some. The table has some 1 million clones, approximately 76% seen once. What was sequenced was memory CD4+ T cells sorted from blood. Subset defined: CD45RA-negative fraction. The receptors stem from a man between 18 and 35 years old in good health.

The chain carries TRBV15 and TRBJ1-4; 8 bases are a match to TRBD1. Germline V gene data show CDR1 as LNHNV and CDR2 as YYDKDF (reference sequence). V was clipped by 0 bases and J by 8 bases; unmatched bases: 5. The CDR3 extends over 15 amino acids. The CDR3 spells CATSREGQGGEKLFF. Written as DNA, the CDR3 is TGTGCCACCAGCAGAGAAGGACAGGGCGGCGAAAAACTGTTTTTT.

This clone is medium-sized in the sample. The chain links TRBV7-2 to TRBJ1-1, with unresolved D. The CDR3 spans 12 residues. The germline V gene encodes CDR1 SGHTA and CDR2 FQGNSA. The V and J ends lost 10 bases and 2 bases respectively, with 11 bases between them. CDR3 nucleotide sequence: TGTGCCACCGGAGGGAGAAACACTGAAGCTTTCTTT. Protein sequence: CATGGRNTEAFF.

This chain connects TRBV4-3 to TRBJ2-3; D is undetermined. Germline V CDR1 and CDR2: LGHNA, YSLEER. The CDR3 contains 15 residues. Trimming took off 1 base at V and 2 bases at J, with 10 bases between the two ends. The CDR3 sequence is CASSQGSKDTDTQYF. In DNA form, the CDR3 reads TGCGCCAGCAGCCAAGGCAGCAAAGACACAGATACGCAGTATTTT.

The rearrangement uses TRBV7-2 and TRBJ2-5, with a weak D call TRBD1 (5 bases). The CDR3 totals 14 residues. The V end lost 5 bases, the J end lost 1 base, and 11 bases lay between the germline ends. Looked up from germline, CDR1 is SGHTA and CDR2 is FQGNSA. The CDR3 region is CASSTWQGQETQYF. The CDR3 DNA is TGTGCCAGCAGCACCTGGCAGGGCCAAGAGACCCAGTACTTC.

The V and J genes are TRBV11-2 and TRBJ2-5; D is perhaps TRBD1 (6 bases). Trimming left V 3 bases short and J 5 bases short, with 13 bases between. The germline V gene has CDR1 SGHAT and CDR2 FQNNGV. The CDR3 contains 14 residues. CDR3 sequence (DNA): TGTGCCAGCAGCTTTACAGGGATGCGGGAGACCCAGTACTTC. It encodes CASSFTGMRETQYF.

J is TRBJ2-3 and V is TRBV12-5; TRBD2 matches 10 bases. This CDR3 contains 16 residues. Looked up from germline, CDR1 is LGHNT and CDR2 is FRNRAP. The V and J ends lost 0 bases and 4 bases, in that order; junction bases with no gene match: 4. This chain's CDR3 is CASGLVSGRAADTQYF. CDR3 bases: TGTGCTAGTGGTTTGGTCAGCGGGAGGGCCGCAGATACGCAGTATTTT.

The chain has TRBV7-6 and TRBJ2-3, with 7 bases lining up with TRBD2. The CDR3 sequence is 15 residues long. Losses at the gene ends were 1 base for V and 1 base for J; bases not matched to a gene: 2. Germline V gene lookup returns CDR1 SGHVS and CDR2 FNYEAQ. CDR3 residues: CASSLGLAGTDTQYF. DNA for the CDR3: TGTGCCAGCAGCTTAGGTCTAGCGGGCACAGATACGCAGTATTTT.

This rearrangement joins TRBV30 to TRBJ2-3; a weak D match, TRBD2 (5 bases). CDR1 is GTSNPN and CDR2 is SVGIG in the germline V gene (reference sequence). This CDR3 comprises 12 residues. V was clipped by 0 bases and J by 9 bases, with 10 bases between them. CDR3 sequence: CAWSVQGGTQYF. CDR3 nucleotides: TGTGCCTGGAGTGTACAAGGAGGAACGCAGTATTTT.

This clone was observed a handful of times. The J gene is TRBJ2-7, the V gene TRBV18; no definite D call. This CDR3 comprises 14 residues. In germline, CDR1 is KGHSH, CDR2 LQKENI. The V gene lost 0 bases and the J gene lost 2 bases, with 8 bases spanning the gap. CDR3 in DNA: TGTGCCAGCTCACCACCTAACGAGCCCTACGAGCAGTACTTC. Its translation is CASSPPNEPYEQYF.

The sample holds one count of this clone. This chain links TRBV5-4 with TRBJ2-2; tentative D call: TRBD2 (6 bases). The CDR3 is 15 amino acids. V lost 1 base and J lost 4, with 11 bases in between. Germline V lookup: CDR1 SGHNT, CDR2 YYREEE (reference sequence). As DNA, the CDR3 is TGTGCCAGCAGCTTGCTTAACGGGGGCACCGGGGAGCTGTTTTTT. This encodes CASSLLNGGTGELFF.

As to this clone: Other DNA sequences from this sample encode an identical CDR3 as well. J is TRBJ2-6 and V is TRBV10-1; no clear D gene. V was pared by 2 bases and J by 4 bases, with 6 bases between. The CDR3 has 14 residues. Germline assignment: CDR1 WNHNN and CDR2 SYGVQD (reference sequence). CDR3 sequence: CASSEGAGANVLTF. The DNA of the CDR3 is TGCGCCAGCAGTGAGGGAGCAGGGGCCAACGTCCTGACTTTC.

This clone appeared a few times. The DNA for the CDR3 is TGCAGCGTTGATGGGGGGGCGGCTGAAAAACTGTTTTTT. As protein: CSVDGGAAEKLFF. J is TRBJ1-4 and V is TRBV29-1; D may be TRBD1 (6 bases). The CDR3 sequence is 13 residues long. The germline CDR1 and CDR2 sequences are SQVTM and ANQGSEA. Trimming left V 3 bases short and J 7 bases short, with 12 bases between.

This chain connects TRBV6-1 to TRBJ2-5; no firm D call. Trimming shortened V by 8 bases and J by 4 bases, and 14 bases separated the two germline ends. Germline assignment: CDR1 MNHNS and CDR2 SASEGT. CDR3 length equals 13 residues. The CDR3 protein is CASGLGWGETQYF. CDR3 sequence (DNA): TGTGCCAGCGGTCTGGGGTGGGGAGAGACCCAGTACTTC.

CDR3 coding DNA: TGTGCTAGTGGTTTTAGTGGAACCTACGAGCAGTACTTC. Translating gives CASGFSGTYEQYF. The chain uses TRBV12-5 and TRBJ2-7; D gene uncertain. The CDR3 extends over 13 amino acids. Trimming stripped 3 bases from V and 2 bases from J, with 8 bases between. Germline CDR1 and CDR2: LGHNT and FRNRAP.

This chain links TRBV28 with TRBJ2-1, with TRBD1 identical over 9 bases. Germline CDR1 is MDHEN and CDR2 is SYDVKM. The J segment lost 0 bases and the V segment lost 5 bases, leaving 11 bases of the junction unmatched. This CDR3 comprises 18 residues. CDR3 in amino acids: CASSPIAGTGLSYNEQFF. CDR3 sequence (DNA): TGTGCCAGCAGTCCGATAGCCGGGACAGGGCTCTCCTACAATGAGCAGTTCTTC.

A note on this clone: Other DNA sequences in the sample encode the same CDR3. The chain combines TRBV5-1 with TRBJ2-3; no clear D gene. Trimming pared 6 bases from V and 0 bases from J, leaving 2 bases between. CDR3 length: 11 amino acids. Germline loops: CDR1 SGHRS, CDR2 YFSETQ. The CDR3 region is CASTSTDTQYF. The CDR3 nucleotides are TGCGCCAGCACCAGCACAGATACGCAGTATTTT.

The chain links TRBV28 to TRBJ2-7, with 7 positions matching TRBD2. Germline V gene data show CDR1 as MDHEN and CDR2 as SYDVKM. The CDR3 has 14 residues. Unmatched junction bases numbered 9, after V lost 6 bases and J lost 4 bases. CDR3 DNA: TGTGCCAGCAGCCTGTTGGGGGGGTATTACGAGCAGTACTTC. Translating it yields CASSLLGGYYEQYF.

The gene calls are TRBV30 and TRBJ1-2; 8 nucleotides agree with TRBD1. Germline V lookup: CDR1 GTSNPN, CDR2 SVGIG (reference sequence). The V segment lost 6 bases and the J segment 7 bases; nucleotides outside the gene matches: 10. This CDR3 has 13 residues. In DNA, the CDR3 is TGTGCCTGCCTTGGACAGGGATATTCTGGCTACACCTTC. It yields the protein CACLGQGYSGYTF.

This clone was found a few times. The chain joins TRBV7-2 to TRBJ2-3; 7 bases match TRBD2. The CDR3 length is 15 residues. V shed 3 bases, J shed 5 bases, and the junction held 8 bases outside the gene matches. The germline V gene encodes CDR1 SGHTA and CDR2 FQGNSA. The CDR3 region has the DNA TGTGCCAGCAGCTTCTTGCGGGGGATGAAAGATACGCAGTATTTT. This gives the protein CASSFLRGMKDTQYF.

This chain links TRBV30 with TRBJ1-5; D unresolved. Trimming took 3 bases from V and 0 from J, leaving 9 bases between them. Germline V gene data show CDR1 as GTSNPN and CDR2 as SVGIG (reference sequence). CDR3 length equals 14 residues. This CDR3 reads CAWRQQYSNQPQHF. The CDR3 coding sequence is TGTGCCTGGAGACAGCAGTATAGCAATCAGCCCCAGCATTTT.

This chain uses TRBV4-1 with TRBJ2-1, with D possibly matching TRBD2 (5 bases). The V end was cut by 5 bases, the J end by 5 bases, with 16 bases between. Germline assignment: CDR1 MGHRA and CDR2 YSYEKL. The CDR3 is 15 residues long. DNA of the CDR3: TGCGCCAGCAGCTTTGGGCGGGCTCGGGACAATGAGCAGTTCTTC. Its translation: CASSFGRARDNEQFF.

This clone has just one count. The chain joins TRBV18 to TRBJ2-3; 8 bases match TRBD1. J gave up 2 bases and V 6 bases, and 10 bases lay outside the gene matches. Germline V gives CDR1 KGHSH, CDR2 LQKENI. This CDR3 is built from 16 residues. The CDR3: CASSPITGGSTDTQYF. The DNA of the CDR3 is TGTGCCAGCTCCCCGATAACAGGGGGATCCACAGATACGCAGTATTTT.

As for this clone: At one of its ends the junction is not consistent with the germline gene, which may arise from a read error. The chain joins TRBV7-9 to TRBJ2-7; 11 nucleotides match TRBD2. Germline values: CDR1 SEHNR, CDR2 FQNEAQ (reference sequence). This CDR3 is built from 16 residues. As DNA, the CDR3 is TGCGCCAGCAGCCAAGATAAAGCTAGCGGGAGGAACGAGCAGTACTTC. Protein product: CASSQDKASGRNEQYF.

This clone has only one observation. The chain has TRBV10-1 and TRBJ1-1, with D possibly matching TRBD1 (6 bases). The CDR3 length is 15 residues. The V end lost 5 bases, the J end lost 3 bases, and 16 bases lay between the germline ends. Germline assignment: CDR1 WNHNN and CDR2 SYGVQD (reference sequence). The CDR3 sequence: CASSSNRVRDTEAFF. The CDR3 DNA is TGCGCCAGCAGTTCCAACAGGGTCAGAGACACTGAAGCTTTCTTT.

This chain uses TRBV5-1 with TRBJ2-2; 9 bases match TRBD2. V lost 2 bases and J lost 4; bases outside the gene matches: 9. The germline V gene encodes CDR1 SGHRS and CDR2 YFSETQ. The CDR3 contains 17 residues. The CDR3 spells CASSLSLAGVGTGELFF. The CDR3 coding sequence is TGCGCCAGCAGCTTATCTTTAGCGGGGGTCGGCACCGGGGAGCTGTTTTTT.

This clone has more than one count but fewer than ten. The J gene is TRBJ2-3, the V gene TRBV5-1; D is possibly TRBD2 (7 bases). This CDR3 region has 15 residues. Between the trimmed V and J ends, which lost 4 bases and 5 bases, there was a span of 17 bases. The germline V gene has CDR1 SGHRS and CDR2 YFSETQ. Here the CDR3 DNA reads TGCGCCAGCAGCCTTGAGGGGGGGCCGATAGATACGCAGTATTTT. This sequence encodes CASSLEGGPIDTQYF.

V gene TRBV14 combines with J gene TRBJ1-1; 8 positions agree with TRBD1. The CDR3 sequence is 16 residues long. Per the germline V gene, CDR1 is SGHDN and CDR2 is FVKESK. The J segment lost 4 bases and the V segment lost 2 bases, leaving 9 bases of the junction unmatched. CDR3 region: CASSQSSRGRSTEAFF. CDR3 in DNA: TGTGCCAGCAGCCAATCATCCAGGGGGCGAAGCACTGAAGCTTTCTTT.

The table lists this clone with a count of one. The CDR3 region has the DNA TGTGCCAGCAGCCCCCGGGACATGCGCCAAGAGACCCAGTACTTC. Residues: CASSPRDMRQETQYF. The rearrangement uses TRBV5-8 and TRBJ2-5, with D perhaps matching TRBD1 (6 bases). V was trimmed by 4 bases and J by 1 base, leaving 14 bases between them. The CDR3 is made up of 15 amino acids. The germline CDR1 and CDR2 sequences are SGHTS and YDEGEE.

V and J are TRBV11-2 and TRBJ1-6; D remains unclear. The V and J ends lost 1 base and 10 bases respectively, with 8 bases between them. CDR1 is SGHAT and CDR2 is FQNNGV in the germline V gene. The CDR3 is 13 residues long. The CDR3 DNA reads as TGTGCCAGCAGCTTAGCTACGTGGTCACCCCTCCACTTT. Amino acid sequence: CASSLATWSPLHF.

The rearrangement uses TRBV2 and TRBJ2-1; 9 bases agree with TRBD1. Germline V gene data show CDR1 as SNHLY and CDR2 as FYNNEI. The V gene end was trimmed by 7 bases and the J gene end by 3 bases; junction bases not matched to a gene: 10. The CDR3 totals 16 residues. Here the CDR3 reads CASKKGMGQGYNEQFF. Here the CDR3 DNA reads TGTGCCAGCAAAAAAGGGATGGGACAGGGCTACAATGAGCAGTTCTTC.

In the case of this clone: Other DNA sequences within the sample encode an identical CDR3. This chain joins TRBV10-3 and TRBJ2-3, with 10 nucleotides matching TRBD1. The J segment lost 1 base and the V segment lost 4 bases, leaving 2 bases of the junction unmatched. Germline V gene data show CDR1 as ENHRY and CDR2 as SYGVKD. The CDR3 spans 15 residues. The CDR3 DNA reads TGTGCCATCAGTGCAGGGACAGGGGGCACAGATACGCAGTATTTT. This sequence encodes CAISAGTGGTDTQYF.

The CDR3 nucleotides are TGTGCCAGCAGTACAAACTACGAGCAGTACTTC. Its translation is CASSTNYEQYF. The chain employs TRBV2 and TRBJ2-7; D gene uncertain. The V and J ends lost 5 bases and 3 bases respectively, with 5 bases between them. Germline CDR1 and CDR2: SNHLY and FYNNEI. This CDR3 is 11 amino acids long.